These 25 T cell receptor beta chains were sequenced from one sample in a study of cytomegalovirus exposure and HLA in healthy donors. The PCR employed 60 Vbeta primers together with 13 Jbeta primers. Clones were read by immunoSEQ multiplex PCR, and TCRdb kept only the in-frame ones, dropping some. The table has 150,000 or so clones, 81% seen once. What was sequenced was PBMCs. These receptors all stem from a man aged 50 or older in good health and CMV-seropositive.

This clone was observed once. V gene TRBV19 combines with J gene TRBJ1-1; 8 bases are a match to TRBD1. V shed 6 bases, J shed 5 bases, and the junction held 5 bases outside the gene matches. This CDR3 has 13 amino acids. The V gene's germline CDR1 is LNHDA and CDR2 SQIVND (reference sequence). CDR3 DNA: TGTGCCAGTAGCCCAGGGGGCCGGACTGAAGCTTTCTTT. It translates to CASSPGGRTEAFF.

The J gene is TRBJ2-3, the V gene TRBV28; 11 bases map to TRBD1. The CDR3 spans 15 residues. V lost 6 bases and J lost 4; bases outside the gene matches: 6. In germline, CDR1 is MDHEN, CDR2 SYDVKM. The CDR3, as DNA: TGTGCCAGCAGCCCCCCGGGACAGGGGGCAGATACGCAGTATTTT. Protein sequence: CASSPPGQGADTQYF.

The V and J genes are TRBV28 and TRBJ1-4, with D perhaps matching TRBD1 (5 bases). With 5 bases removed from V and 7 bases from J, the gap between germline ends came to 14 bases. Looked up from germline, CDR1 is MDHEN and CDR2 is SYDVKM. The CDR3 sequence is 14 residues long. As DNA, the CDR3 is TGTGCCAGCAGTCCCAGGGAACGTAGTGAAAAACTGTTTTTT. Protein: CASSPRERSEKLFF.

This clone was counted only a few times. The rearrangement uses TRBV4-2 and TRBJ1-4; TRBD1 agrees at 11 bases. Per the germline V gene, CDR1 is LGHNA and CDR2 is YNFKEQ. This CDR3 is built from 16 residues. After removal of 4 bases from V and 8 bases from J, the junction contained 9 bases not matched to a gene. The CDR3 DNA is TGTGCCAGCAGCCCGGAGTCCGGGACAGGGGGGGAAAAACTGTTTTTT. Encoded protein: CASSPESGTGGEKLFF.

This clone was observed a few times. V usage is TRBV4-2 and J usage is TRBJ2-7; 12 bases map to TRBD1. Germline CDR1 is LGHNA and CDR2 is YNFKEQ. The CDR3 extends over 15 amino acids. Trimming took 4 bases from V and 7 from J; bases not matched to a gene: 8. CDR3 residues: CASSLPGQGAREQYF. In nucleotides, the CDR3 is TGTGCCAGCAGCCTGCCGGGACAGGGGGCGCGGGAGCAGTACTTC.

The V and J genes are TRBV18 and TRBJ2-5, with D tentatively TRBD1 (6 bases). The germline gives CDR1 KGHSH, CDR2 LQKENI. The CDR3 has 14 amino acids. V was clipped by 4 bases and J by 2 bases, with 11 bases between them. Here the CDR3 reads CASSLGTIQETQYF. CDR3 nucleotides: TGTGCCAGCTCACTAGGGACAATACAAGAGACCCAGTACTTC.

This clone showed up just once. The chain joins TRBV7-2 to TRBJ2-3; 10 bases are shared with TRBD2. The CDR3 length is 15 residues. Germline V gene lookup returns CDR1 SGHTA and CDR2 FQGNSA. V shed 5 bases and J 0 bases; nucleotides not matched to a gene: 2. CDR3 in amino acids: CASSQGLASTDTQYF. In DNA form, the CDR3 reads TGTGCCAGCAGCCAGGGACTAGCGAGCACAGATACGCAGTATTTT. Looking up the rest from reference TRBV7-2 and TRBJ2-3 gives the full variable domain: GAGVSQSPSNKVTEKGKDVELRCDPISGHTALYWYRQSLGQGLEFLIYFQGNSAPDKSGLPSDRFSAERTGGSVSTLTIQRTQQEDSAVYLCASSQGLASTDTQYFGPGTRLTVL.

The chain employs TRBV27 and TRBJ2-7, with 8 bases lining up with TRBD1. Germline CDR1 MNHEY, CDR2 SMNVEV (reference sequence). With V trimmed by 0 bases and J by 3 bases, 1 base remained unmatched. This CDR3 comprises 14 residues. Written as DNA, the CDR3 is TGTGCCAGCAGTTTATCCGGGACAGGCTACGAGCAGTACTTC. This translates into CASSLSGTGYEQYF.

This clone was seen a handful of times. CDR3 loop: CASSLQGQPVVNNSPLHF. In DNA form, the CDR3 reads TGTGCCAGCAGCTTACAAGGACAGCCAGTTGTGAATAATTCACCCCTCCACTTT. V gene TRBV5-5 combines with J gene TRBJ1-6, with D perhaps TRBD1 (6 bases). Trimming shortened V by 2 bases and J by 5 bases, and 20 bases separated the two germline ends. The CDR3 runs 18 residues. Germline V CDR1 and CDR2: SGHKS, YYEKEE (reference sequence).

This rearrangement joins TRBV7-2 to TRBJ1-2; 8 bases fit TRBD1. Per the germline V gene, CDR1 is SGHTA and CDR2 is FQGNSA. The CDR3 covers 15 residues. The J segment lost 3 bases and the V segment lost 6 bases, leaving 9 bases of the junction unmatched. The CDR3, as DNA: TGTGCCAGCAGAGATCAGGGGGCGGGAGACTATGGCTACACCTTC. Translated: CASRDQGAGDYGYTF.

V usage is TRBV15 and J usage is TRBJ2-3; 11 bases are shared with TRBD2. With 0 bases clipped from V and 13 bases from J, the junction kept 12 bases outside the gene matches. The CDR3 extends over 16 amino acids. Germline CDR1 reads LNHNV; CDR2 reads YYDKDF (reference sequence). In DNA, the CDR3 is TGTGCCACCAGCAGAGATGTAACTAGCGGGAGAGTAGTCGAGTATTTT. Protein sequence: CATSRDVTSGRVVEYF. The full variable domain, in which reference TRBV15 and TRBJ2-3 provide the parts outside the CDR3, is DAMVIQNPRYQVTQFGKPVTLSCSQTLNHNVMYWYQQKSSQAPKLLFHYYDKDFNNEADTPDNFQSRRPNTSFCFLDIRSPGLGDTAMYLCATSRDVTSGRVVEYFGPGTRLTVL.

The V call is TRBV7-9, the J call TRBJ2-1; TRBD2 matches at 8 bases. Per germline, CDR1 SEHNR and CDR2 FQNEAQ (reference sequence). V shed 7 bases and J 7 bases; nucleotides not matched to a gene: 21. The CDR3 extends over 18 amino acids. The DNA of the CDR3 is TGTGCCAGCAACATCCTAAGAGGGGGGACGGGAGGGCCAAATGAGCAGTTCTTC. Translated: CASNILRGGTGGPNEQFF. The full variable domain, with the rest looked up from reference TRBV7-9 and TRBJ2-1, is DTGVSQNPRHKITKRGQNVTFRCDPISEHNRLYWYRQTLGQGPEFLTYFQNEAQLEKSRLLSDRFSAERPKGSFSTLEIQRTEQGDSAMYLCASNILRGGTGGPNEQFFGPGTRLTVL.

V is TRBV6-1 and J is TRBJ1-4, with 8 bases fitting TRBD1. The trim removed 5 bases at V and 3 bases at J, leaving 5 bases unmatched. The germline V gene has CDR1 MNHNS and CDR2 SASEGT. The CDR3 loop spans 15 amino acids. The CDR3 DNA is TGTGCCAGCAGTTCCCAACAGGGGGCTAATGAAAAACTGTTTTTT. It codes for CASSSQQGANEKLFF.

The CDR3 reads CASSGRDATDTQYF. CDR3 in DNA: TGTGCCAGCAGCGGGAGGGACGCCACAGATACGCAGTATTTT. J is TRBJ2-3 and V is TRBV7-3, with 7 bases matching TRBD2. Unmatched junction bases numbered 4, after V lost 5 bases and J lost 2 bases. This CDR3 spans 14 amino acids. From germline, CDR1 is SGHTA and CDR2 FQGTGA. Looking up the rest from reference TRBV7-3 and TRBJ2-3 gives the full variable domain: GAGVSQTPSNKVTEKGKYVELRCDPISGHTALYWYRQSLGQGPEFLIYFQGTGAADDSGLPNDRFFAVRPEGSVSTLKIQRTERGDSAVYLCASSGRDATDTQYFGPGTRLTVL.

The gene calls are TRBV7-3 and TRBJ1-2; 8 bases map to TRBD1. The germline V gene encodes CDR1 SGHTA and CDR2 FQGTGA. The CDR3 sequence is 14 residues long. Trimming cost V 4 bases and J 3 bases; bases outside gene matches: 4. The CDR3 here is CASSSTGGDYGYTF. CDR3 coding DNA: TGTGCCAGCAGCTCAACAGGGGGTGACTATGGCTACACCTTC.

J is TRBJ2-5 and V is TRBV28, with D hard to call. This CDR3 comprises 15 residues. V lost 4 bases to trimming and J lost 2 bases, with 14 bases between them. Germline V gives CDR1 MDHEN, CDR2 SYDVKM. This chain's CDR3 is CASSSPPGLQETQYF. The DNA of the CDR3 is TGTGCCAGCAGTTCACCCCCAGGTTTACAAGAGACCCAGTACTTC.

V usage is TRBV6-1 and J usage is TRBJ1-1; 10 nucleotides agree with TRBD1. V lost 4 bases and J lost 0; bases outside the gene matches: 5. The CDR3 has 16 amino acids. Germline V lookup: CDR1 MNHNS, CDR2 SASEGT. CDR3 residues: CASSVDRGGVNTEAFF. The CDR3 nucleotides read TGTGCCAGCAGTGTGGACAGGGGGGGGGTGAACACTGAAGCTTTCTTT.

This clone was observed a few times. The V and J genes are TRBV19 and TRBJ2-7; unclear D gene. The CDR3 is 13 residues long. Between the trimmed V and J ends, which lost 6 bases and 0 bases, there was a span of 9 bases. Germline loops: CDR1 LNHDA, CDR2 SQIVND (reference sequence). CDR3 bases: TGTGCCAGTAGCCTTCTGTTCTCCTACGAGCAGTACTTC. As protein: CASSLLFSYEQYF.

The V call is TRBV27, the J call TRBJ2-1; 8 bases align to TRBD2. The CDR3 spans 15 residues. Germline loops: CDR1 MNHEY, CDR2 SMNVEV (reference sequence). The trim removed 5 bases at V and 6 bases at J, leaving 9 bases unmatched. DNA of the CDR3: TGTGCCAGCAGTGGTGGGGCGGGAGGTCCCAATGAGCAGTTCTTC. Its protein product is CASSGGAGGPNEQFF.

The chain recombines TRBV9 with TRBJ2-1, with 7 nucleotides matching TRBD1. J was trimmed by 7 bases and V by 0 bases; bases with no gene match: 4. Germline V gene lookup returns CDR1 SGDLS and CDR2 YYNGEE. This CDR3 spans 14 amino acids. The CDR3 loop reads CASSVGDRLNEQFF. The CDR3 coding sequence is TGTGCCAGCAGCGTAGGGGACAGATTGAATGAGCAGTTCTTC.

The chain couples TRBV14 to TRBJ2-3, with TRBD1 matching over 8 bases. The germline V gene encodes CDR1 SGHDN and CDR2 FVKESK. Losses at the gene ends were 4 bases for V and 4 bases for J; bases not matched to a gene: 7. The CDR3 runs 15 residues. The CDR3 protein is CASSLRTGRADTQYF. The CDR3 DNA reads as TGTGCCAGCAGCCTCAGGACAGGGAGAGCAGATACGCAGTATTTT. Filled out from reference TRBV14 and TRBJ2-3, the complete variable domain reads EAGVTQFPSHSVIEKGQTVTLRCDPISGHDNLYWYRRVMGKEIKFLLHFVKESKQDESGMPNNRFLAERTGGTYSTLKVQPAELEDSGVYFCASSLRTGRADTQYFGPGTRLTVL.

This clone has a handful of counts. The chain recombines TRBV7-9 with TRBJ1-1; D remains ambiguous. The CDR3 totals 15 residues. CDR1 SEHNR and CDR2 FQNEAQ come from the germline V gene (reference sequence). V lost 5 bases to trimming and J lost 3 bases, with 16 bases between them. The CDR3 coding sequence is TGTGCCAGCAGCCCTCTCGGTGGCGGGGACACTGAAGCTTTCTTT. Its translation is CASSPLGGGDTEAFF. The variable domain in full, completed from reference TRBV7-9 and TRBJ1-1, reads DTGVSQNPRHKITKRGQNVTFRCDPISEHNRLYWYRQTLGQGPEFLTYFQNEAQLEKSRLLSDRFSAERPKGSFSTLEIQRTEQGDSAMYLCASSPLGGGDTEAFFGQGTRLTVV.

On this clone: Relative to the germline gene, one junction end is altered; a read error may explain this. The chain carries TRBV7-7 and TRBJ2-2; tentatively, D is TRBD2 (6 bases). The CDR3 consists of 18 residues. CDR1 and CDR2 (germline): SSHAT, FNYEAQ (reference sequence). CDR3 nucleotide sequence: TGTGCTAGCAGCCAGGATTCGGTAGCGGTCCCGAACACCGGGGAGCTGTTTTTT. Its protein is CASSQDSVAVPNTGELFF.

This CDR3 reads CSARNRETQYF. The CDR3 nucleotides read TGCAGTGCTCGAAACCGGGAGACCCAGTACTTC. The chain has TRBV20-1 and TRBJ2-5, with no clear D. Germline assignment: CDR1 DFQATT and CDR2 SNEGSKA (reference sequence). The CDR3 has 11 amino acids. Trimming stripped 5 bases from V and 5 bases from J, with 9 bases between.

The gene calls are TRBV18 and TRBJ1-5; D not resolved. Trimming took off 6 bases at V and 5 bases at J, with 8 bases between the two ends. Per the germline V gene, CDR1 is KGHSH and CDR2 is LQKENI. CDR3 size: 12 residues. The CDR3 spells CASSPRDQPQHF. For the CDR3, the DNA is TGTGCCAGCTCTCCGAGGGATCAGCCCCAGCATTTT.